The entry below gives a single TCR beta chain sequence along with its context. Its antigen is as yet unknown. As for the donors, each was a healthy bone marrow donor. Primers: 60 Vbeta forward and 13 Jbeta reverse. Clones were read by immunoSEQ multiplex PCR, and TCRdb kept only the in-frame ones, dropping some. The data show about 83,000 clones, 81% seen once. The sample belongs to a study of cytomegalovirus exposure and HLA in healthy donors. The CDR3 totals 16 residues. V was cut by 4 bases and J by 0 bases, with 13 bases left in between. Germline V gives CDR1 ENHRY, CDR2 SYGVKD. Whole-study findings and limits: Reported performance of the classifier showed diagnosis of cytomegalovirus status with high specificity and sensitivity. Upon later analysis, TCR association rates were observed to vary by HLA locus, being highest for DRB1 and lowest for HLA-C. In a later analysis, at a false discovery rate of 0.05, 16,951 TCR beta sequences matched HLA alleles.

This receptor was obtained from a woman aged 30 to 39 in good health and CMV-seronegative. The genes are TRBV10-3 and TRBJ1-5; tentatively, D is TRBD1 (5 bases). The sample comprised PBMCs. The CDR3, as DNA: TGTGCCATCAGTGGGGCAGGGTTGAGTAGCAATCAGCCCCAGCATTTT. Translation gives CAISGAGLSSNQPQHF.